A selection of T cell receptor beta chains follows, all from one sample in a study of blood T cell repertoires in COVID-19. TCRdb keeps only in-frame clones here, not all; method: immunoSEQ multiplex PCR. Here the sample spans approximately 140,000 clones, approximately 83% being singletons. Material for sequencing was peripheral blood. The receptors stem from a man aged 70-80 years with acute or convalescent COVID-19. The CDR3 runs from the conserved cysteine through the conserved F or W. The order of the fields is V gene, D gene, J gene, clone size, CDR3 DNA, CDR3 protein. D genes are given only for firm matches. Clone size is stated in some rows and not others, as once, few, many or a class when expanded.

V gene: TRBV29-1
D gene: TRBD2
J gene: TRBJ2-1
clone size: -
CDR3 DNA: TGCAGCGTTGATCCGCCCAAGGGACTAGCGGGGGGGAACAATGAGCAGTTCTTC
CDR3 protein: CSVDPPKGLAGGNNEQFF

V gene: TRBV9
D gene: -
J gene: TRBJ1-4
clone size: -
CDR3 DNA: TGTGCCAGCGCAGCGAGAGGTCAGTCTGGGGAAAAACTGTTTTTT
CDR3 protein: CASAARGQSGEKLFF

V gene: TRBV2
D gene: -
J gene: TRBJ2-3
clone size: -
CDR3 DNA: TGTGCCAGCAGTGCCACGGGAGTTGGAGATACGCAGTATTTT
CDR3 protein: CASSATGVGDTQYF

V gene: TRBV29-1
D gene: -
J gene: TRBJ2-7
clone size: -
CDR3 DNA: TGCAGCGTTGGCTGGAGCTCCTACGAGCAGTACTTC
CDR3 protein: CSVGWSSYEQYF

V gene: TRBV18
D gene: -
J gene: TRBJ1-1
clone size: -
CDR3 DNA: TGTGCCAGCTCACCTACAATGAACACTGAAGCTTTCTTT
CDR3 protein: CASSPTMNTEAFF

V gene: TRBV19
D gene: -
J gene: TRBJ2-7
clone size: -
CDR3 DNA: TGTGCCTACGACAGCTCCAGCTCCTACGAGCAGTACTTC
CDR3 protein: CAYDSSSSYEQYF

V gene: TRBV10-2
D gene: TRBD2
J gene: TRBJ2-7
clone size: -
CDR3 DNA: TGCGCCAGCACCCCCCGGGAGGGCCGCGAGCAGTACTTC
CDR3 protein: CASTPREGREQYF

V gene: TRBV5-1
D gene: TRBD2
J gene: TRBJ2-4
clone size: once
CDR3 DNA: TGCGCCAGCAGCGAGCGGGAGGCGGCCAAAAACATTCAGTACTTC
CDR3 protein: CASSEREAAKNIQYF

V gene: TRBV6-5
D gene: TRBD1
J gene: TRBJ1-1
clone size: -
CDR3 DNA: TGTGCCAGCACGGACGTCTACAACAGGGGAGAAGCTTTCTTT
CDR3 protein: CASTDVYNRGEAFF

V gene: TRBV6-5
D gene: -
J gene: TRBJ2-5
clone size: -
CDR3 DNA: TGTGCCAGCAGTTACTCGAGAGTGGCGGGCGAGACCCAGTACTTC
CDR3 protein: CASSYSRVAGETQYF

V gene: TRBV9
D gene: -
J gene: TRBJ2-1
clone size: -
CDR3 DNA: TGTGCCAGCAGCGGAGACCTACCTTTACTAGGATCCTACAATGAGCAGTTCTTC
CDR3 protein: CASSGDLPLLGSYNEQFF

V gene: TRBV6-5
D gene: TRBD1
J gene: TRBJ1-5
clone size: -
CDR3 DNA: TGTGCCAGCAGTAACAGGGGAAACAATCAGCCCCAGCATTTT
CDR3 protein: CASSNRGNNQPQHF

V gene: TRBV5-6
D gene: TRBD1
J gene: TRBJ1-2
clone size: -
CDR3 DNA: TGTGCCAGCAGTCCTTTAGGGACAGGCGTTAACTATGGCTACACCTTC
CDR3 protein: CASSPLGTGVNYGYTF

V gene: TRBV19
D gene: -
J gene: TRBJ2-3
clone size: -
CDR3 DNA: TGTGCCAGTAAGATCGGCGGGCGCACAGATACGCAGTATTTT
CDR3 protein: CASKIGGRTDTQYF

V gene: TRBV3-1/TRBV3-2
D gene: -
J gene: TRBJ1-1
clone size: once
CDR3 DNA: TGTGCCAGCAGCTCTGGGGCTCGGTCGGGCACTGAAGCTTTCTTT
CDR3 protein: CASSSGARSGTEAFF

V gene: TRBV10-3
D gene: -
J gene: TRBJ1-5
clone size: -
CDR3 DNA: TGTGCCATCAGTGCCCAGGGAAATAGCAATCAGCCCCAGCATTTT
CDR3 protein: CAISAQGNSNQPQHF

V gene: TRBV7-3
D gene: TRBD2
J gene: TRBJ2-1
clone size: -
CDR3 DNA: TGTGCCAGCAGCCCGCTAGCGGCCAAATACAATGAGCAGTTCTTC
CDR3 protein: CASSPLAAKYNEQFF

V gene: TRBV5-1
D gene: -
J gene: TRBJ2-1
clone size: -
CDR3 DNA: TGCGCCAGCAGCCCGGACACTGCACGCAATGAGCAGTTCTTC
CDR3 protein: CASSPDTARNEQFF

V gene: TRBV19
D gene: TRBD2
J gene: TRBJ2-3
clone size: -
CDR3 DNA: TGTGCCAGTAGTACTTTAGCGGGAGGGGGCACAGATACGCAGTATTTT
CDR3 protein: CASSTLAGGGTDTQYF

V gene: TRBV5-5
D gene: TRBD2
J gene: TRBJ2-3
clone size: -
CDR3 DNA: TGTGCCAGCAGTAGGACTAGCGGGACAGATACGCAGTATTTT
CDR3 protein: CASSRTSGTDTQYF

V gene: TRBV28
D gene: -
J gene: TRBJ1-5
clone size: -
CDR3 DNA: TGTGCCAGCAGTCCACATTTAGGGGATAGCAATCAGCCCCAGCATTTT
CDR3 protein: CASSPHLGDSNQPQHF

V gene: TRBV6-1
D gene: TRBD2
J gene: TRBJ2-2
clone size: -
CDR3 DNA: TGTGCCAGCAGTGAAACACTAGCGGGAGGGGAGCTGTTTTTT
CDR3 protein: CASSETLAGGELFF

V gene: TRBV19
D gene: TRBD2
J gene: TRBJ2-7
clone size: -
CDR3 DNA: TGTGCCAGTAGTATGCCGGGCGGGAGTTACGAGCAGTACTTC
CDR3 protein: CASSMPGGSYEQYF

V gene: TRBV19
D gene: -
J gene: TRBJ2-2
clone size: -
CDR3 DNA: TGTGCCAGTGCTTGGCAGACGAACACCGGGGAGCTGTTTTTT
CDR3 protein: CASAWQTNTGELFF

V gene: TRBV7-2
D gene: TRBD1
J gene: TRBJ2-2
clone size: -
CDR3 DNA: TGTGCCAGCAGCCACCGGGACAGGGTCACCGGGGAGCTGTTTTTT
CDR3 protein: CASSHRDRVTGELFF

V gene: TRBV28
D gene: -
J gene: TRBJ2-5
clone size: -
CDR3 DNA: TGTGCCAGCAGTTCAAGAGGAGCGGCCCAAGAGACCCAGTACTTC
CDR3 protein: CASSSRGAAQETQYF

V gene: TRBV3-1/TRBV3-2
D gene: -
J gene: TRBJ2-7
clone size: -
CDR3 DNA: TGTGCCAGCAGCCGAGGACAAAACCGTATCCCCTACGAGCAGTACTTC
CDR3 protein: CASSRGQNRIPYEQYF

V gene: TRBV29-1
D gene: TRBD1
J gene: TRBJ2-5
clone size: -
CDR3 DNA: TGCAGCGTTTCAGGACAGGGGCAAGAGACCCAGTACTTC
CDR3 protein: CSVSGQGQETQYF

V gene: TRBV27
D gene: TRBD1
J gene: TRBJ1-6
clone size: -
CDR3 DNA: TGTGCCAGCAGTCCAGGGACAGGGGTGAGTTCACCCCTCCACTTT
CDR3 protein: CASSPGTGVSSPLHF

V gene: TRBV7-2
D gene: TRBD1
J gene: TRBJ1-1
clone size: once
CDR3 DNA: TGTGCCAGCAGCCCCAGAGGGGGCAACACTGAAGCTTTCTTT
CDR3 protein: CASSPRGGNTEAFF

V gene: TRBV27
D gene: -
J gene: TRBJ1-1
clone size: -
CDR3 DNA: TGTGCCAGCAGCTCCCGGGGGACTGAAGCTTTCTTT
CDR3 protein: CASSSRGTEAFF

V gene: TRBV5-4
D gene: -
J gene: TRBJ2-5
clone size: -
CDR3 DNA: TGTGCCAGCAGCCATACAGCGGCCCTGGGAGAGACCCAGTACTTC
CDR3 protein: CASSHTAALGETQYF

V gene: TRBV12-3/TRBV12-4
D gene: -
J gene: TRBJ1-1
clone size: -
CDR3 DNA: TGTGCCAGCAGTTTAGCCAGGGGCACTGAAGCTTTCTTT
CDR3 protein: CASSLARGTEAFF

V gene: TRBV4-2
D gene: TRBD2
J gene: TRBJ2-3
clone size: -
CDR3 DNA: TGTGCCAGCAGCCAAGGTTTACTAGCGGGAGACACAGATACGCAGTATTTT
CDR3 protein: CASSQGLLAGDTDTQYF

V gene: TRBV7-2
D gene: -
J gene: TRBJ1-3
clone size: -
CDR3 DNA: TGTGCCAGCAGCTCAACAGTCTCTGGAAACACCATATATTTT
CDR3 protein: CASSSTVSGNTIYF

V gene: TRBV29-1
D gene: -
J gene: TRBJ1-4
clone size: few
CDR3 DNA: TGCAGCGGACGGACAGCCAATGAAAAACTGTTTTTT
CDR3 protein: CSGRTANEKLFF

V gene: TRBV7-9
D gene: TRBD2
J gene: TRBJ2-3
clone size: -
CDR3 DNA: TGTGCCAGCAGCTTGGGGAGGGAGACAGATACGCAGTATTTT
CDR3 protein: CASSLGRETDTQYF

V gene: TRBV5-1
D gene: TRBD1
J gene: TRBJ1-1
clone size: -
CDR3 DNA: TGCGCCAGCAGCTTCGGACAGGGGGTAGAAGCTTTCTTT
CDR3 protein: CASSFGQGVEAFF

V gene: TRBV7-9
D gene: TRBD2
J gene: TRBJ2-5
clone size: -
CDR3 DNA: TGTGCCAGCAGCTTAGCGCTAGCGGGAGGGCAAGAGACCCAGTACTTC
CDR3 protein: CASSLALAGGQETQYF

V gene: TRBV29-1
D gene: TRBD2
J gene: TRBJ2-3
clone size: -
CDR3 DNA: TGCAGCGCGGGACTAGCGGGAAGCACGCAGTATTTT
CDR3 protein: CSAGLAGSTQYF

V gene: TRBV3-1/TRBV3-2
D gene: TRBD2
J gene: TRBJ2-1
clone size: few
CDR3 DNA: TGTGCCAGCAGCCAAGACTCTAGCGGCAATGAGCAGTTCTTC
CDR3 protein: CASSQDSSGNEQFF

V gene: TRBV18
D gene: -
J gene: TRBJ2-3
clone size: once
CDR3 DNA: TGTGCCAGCTCACCACGACAGGGAGGAACAGATACGCAGTATTTT
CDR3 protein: CASSPRQGGTDTQYF

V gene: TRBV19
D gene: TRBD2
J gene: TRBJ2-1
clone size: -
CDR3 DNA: TGTGCCACCCTGACCCAAGCGGGAGCCCTCCGGAATGAGCAGTTCTTC
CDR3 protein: CATLTQAGALRNEQFF

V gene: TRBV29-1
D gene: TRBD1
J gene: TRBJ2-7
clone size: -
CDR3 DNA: TGCAGCGTTGAAAGGCTACCTTCGACAGGGGGAACCTACGAGCAGTACTTC
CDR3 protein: CSVERLPSTGGTYEQYF

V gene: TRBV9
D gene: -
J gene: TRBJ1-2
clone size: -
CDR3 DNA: TGTGCCAGCACCACAGGGCAGACCCCGGGGCCGTATGGCTACACCTTC
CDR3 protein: CASTTGQTPGPYGYTF

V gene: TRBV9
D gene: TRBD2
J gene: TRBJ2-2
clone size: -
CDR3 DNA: TGTGCCAGCAGCGTAGGACTAGCCAACACCGGGGAGCTGTTTTTT
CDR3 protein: CASSVGLANTGELFF

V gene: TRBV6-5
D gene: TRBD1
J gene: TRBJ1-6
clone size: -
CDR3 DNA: TGTGCCAGCAGCCGACAGGGGCCGATGAATTCACCCCTCCACTTT
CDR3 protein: CASSRQGPMNSPLHF

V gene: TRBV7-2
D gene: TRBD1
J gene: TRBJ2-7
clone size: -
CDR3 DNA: TGTGCCAGCAGACCGACGGACAGGGTTACCTACGAGCAGTACTTC
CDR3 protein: CASRPTDRVTYEQYF

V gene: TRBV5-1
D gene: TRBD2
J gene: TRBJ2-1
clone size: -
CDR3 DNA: TGCGCCAGCAGCCCGGCGACTAGCGGGATTGACAATGAGCAGTTCTTC
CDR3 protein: CASSPATSGIDNEQFF

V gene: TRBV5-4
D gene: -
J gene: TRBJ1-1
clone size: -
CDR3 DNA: TGTGCCAGCAGCTTGGGGGAGGTGAACACTGAAGCTTTCTTT
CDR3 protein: CASSLGEVNTEAFF

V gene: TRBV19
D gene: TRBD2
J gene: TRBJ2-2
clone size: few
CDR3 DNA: TGTGCCAGTATGGGACTAGGCGCAAGCGGGGAGCTGTTTTTT
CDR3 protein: CASMGLGASGELFF

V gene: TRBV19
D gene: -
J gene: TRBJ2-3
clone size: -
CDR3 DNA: TGTGCCAGTAGTATAGATTCCGACAGAGATACGCAGTATTTT
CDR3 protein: CASSIDSDRDTQYF

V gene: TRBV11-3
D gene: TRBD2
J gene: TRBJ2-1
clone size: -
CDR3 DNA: TGTGCCAGCAGCTTAGAAGGGACTAGCGGGAGCGGTAATGAGCAGTTCTTC
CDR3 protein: CASSLEGTSGSGNEQFF

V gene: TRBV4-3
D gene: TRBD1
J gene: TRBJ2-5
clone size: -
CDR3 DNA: TGCGCCAGCAGCCAGGGGACAGGCCACGAAGAGACCCAGTACTTC
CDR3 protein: CASSQGTGHEETQYF

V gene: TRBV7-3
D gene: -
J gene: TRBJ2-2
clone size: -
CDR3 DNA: TGTGCCTTTAGGGGGAGAAATGACGGGGAGCTGTTTTTT
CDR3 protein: CAFRGRNDGELFF

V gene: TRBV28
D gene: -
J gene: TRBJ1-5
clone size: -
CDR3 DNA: TGTGCCAGCAGTCCAAGAGGCCGGGCAGGGGAGAGGCCATGGCATTTT
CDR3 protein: CASSPRGRAGERPWHF